Listed below are T cell receptor beta chains from one sample, sequenced in a study of T cells expressing NK-cell markers. TCRdb reprocessed the 5' RACE reads, keeping one entry per CDR3 protein, no DNA. The sample totals around 280,000 distinct CDR3 sequences. The specimen was blood T cells: a sorted CD56 or NKG2C T cell subset, CD4+ or CD8+ T cells, or bulk PBMC T cells (not recorded which). These receptors all stem from a man aged 18 to 29 in good health. Both conserved end residues are part of each CDR3.

v_gene	j_gene	len	CDR3aa
TRBV19	TRBJ2-2	12	CASSSATGELFF
TRBV20-1	TRBJ2-2	15	CSARERGLALGELFF
TRBV18	TRBJ2-5	12	CASMLGGETQYF
TRBV6-1	TRBJ1-5	14	CASSQGQGNQPQHF
TRBV12-3/TRBV12-4	TRBJ1-5	14	CASREGQSNQPQHF
TRBV20-1	TRBJ2-1	13	CSFFTSGRREQFF
TRBV5-4	TRBJ1-1	14	CASSPRAKNTEAFF
TRBV15	TRBJ1-5	15	CATSRGGGPRQPQHF
TRBV7-2	TRBJ2-7	14	CASSSLTGGGEQYF
TRBV7-9	TRBJ2-1	16	CASSSSRTSSYNEQFF
TRBV11-2	TRBJ2-1	16	CASSRTSGRQNNEQFF
TRBV29-1	TRBJ2-5	14	CSVEEGLLQETQYF
TRBV5-1	TRBJ1-1	14	CASSDGTGGTEAFF
TRBV7-2	TRBJ2-5	14	CASSLVQGSGTQYF
TRBV7-6	TRBJ2-1	19	CASSLQASGTSSWINEQFF
TRBV29-1	TRBJ2-5	13	CSARGRLQETQYF
TRBV12-3/TRBV12-4	TRBJ2-1	15	CASTISGRAGNEQFF
TRBV4-3	TRBJ2-2	18	CASSRTTGGAWVTGELFF
TRBV12-3/TRBV12-4	TRBJ1-1	14	CASSLSSLAREAFF
TRBV12-3/TRBV12-4	TRBJ2-3	17	CASHPLRSSQHTDTQYF
TRBV6-5	TRBJ1-5	15	CASSYRHISNQPQHF
TRBV5-1	TRBJ2-1	13	CASSPLAGGEQFF
TRBV30	TRBJ2-3	17	CAWSPTPGTASTDTQYF
TRBV6-1	TRBJ2-1	14	CASTGGLGSGEQFF
TRBV20-1	TRBJ2-2	15	CSARDVTGNTGELFF